One sample yielded the 7 T cell receptor beta chains listed below, sequenced in a study of blood T cell repertoires in COVID-19. Some clones are missing from TCRdb's copy, which holds only in-frame ones; the method was immunoSEQ multiplex PCR. Among 140,000 to 150,000 clones listed, about four fifths were seen once. Material: peripheral blood. Every receptor here comes from a human donor with acute or convalescent COVID-19. The donor label of this sample is uncertain.

CDR3 DNA sequence: TGTGCCAGCTCATCCAGGGGCTCCTACAATGAGCAGTTCTTC. It yields the protein CASSSRGSYNEQFF. The chain combines TRBV18 with TRBJ2-1; D is perhaps TRBD1 (6 bases). Germline V CDR1 and CDR2: KGHSH, LQKENI. Trimming pared 5 bases from V and 0 bases from J, leaving 8 bases between. The CDR3 has 14 amino acids.

This clone has more than one count but fewer than ten. The chain carries TRBV9 and TRBJ1-4; the match to TRBD1 covers 7 bases. V was clipped by 3 bases and J by 1 base; unmatched bases: 6. Germline V gene sequence: CDR1 SGDLS, CDR2 YYNGEE. This CDR3 region has 16 residues. This CDR3 is CASSALSGGTNEKLFF. The CDR3 nucleotides are TGTGCCAGCAGCGCACTCTCAGGGGGAACTAATGAAAAACTGTTTTTT.

This chain joins TRBV4-1 and TRBJ2-1; 8 positions match TRBD1. V was pared by 6 bases and J by 0 bases, with 1 base of the junction left unmatched. The CDR3 length is 14 residues. In germline, CDR1 is MGHRA, CDR2 YSYEKL. CDR3 in DNA: TGCGCCAGCAGGGACAGGGTCTCCTACAATGAGCAGTTCTTC. Protein sequence: CASRDRVSYNEQFF.

The chain employs TRBV5-1 and TRBJ1-2; D is perhaps TRBD1 (6 bases). The CDR3 consists of 13 residues. Looked up from germline, CDR1 is SGHRS and CDR2 is YFSETQ. Trimming pared 2 bases from V and 6 bases from J, leaving 11 bases between. CDR3 in amino acids: CASSLRGGDGYTF. The CDR3 DNA follows: TGCGCCAGCAGCTTACGGGGGGGCGATGGCTACACCTTC.

The chain links TRBV5-1 to TRBJ1-6; 7 bases agree with TRBD1. This CDR3 is built from 15 residues. The junction had 5 bases not matched to a gene; V was cut back by 3 bases and J by 5 bases. Germline values: CDR1 SGHRS, CDR2 YFSETQ. CDR3 in DNA: TGCGCCAGCAGCTCGACAGGGATGGATAATTCACCCCTCCACTTT. As protein: CASSSTGMDNSPLHF. Complete variable domain (other parts from reference TRBV5-1 and TRBJ1-6): KAGVTQTPRYLIKTRGQQVTLSCSPISGHRSVSWYQQTPGQGLQFLFEYFSETQRNKGNFPGRFSGRQFSNSRSEMNVSTLELGDSALYLCASSSTGMDNSPLHFGNGTRLTVT.

The rearrangement uses TRBV11-2 and TRBJ1-4, with D perhaps matching TRBD1 (6 bases). V lost 1 base and J lost 1, with 10 bases in between. The CDR3 is 16 residues long. Germline values: CDR1 SGHAT, CDR2 FQNNGV. In nucleotides, the CDR3 is TGTGCCAGCAGCTTAGTGGGGGCGGGAACTAATGAAAAACTGTTTTTT. As protein: CASSLVGAGTNEKLFF.

The V call is TRBV7-9, the J call TRBJ2-7, with 12 positions matching TRBD1. In germline, CDR1 is SEHNR, CDR2 FQNEAQ (reference sequence). J was trimmed by 5 bases and V by 5 bases; bases with no gene match: 7. The CDR3 contains 15 residues. This CDR3 is CASSPGDRGLDEQYV. CDR3 sequence (DNA): TGTGCCAGCAGCCCGGGGGACAGGGGGCTCGACGAGCAGTACGTC.